This T cell receptor beta chain was documented in a study of OX40 agonist ivuxolimab in advanced cancers. Regarding the complete study: Ivuxolimab was a fully human IgG2 agonistic monoclonal antibody targeting the costimulatory receptor OX40 (CD134). Intravenous ivuxolimab was administered to patients every 2 weeks at six dose levels: 0.01, 0.1, 0.3, 1.5, 3 and 10 mg/kg. Of the approximately 54 patients in dose escalation, 19 had hepatocellular carcinoma, about 15 had melanoma, 9 had renal cell carcinoma and 9 had head and neck cancer. A male proportion of roughly 85% and a mean age of roughly 55 years, ranging from about 23 to 79, were recorded for the dose-escalation cohort. Prior anti-PD-1, anti-PD-L1 or anti-CTLA-4 therapy was permitted, and 30% to 50% of dose-escalation patients had received checkpoint inhibitors. Partial responses occurred in three dose-escalation patients: two with cutaneous melanoma and one with hepatocellular carcinoma. Peripheral TCRbeta sequencing aimed to test whether ivuxolimab altered TCR sequence diversity and caused clonal T-cell expansion. The monotherapy dose-escalation portion (N ≈ 52 patients) of the phase I ivuxolimab trial is reported in the paper. The investigation overall reported the following: Clonal expansion of both CD4+ and CD8+ blood T cells was observed from baseline to week 6 at doses 0.1 to 3.0 mg/kg. After ivuxolimab, more expanded clones were found on average in CD8+ T cells than in CD4+ T cells. The antigen specificity of the clonally expanded peripheral T cells was not determined. In the 0.1-3.0 mg/kg groups, partial responders had among the lowest normalized peripheral clonal expansion, particularly in CD8+ T cells. Low levels of normalized T-cell clonal expansion were also shown by some nonresponding patients.

For sequencing of the TCRbeta CDR3 region, genomic DNA was extracted from the sorted cells. The immunoSEQ Assay was used for sequencing of TCRbeta CDR3 regions. TCRdb re-hosts the immuneACCESS table, in-frame sequences only. Its copies lack some clones; in the studies checked, an unresolved V gene accounts for under half of them, and the cause for the rest is not known. The sample data list tens of thousands of clones, and about 86% of these were observed just once. The ten largest clones capture less than 7% of the sample. Patients with autoimmune disease history or receiving systemic immunosuppression were excluded from the trial. Peripheral blood for TCR sequencing was drawn from every dose cohort at baseline, at cycle 4 day 1 and at cycle 7 day 1. Samples were obtained from an open-label, multicenter, first-in-human phase I dose-escalation trial of ivuxolimab. Adults with locally advanced or metastatic melanoma, renal cell, hepatocellular, or head and neck squamous cell carcinoma were enrolled in the trial. Before TCR sequencing, CD4+ and CD8+ T cells were separately sorted from peripheral blood.

From its cysteine to its phenylalanine, the CDR3 spans 13 amino acids. The DNA shown is the 39-base CDR3, in frame from base 1. Cut back by 0 bases and 3 bases, the V and J ends lie 6 bases apart. From the germline V gene, CDR1 is SGHRS and CDR2 is YFSETQ. Points on this clone: Its antigen specificity is not known. Base qualities are not provided; no much larger clone lies one nucleotide away.

This receptor was obtained from an adult with an advanced solid tumor such as melanoma, head and neck, liver or kidney cancer. The rearranged segments are TRBV5-1 and TRBJ1-2, with the identity of the D gene unclear. The sample in question was CD4+ or CD8+ T cells sorted from blood, obtained in a trial of the OX40 agonist ivuxolimab. The nucleotide sequence is given as TGCGCCAGCAGCTTGGGGGGAGACTATGGCTACACCTTC. It specifies CASSLGGDYGYTF. With the portions outside the CDR3 filled from the reference TRBV5-1 and TRBJ1-2 genes, the complete variable region becomes KAGVTQTPRYLIKTRGQQVTLSCSPISGHRSVSWYQQTPGQGLQFLFEYFSETQRNKGNFPGRFSGRQFSNSRSEMNVSTLELGDSALYLCASSLGGDYGYTFGSGTRLTVV.